This T cell receptor (beta chain) derives from a study of blood T cells in healthy people across ages. General study findings and limits: Observed TCR beta diversity showed a strong correlation with the percentage of naive T cells as measured by flow cytometry.

Through a sample-barcoded 5' primer and a J-beta primer mix, a second PCR was run for roughly 7 to 12 cycles. All cDNA molecules were each tagged by a template-switch adaptor with 12 random nucleotides. TCRdb itself ran the 5' RACE reads through MiXCR, one entry per CDR3 protein. The sample holds 1.5 million to 2 million distinct CDR3 sequences, roughly 28% seen once. This clonotype has just a few counts. The antigen is undetermined. Donors gave around 10 milliliters of peripheral blood apiece. The germline gives CDR1 MRHNA, CDR2 SNTAGT. The V gene end was trimmed by 2 bases and the J gene end by 4 bases; junction bases not matched to a gene: 7. This CDR3 has 16 residues.

The clonotype comes from a woman aged 25 to 39 in good health. Input material: blood. The chain is built from TRBV6-4 and TRBJ2-3; 9 nucleotides line up with TRBD2. CDR3: CASSDPGLAYSDTQYF. CDR3 coding DNA: TGTGCCAGCAGTGACCCGGGACTAGCTTATTCAGATACGCAGTATTTT.